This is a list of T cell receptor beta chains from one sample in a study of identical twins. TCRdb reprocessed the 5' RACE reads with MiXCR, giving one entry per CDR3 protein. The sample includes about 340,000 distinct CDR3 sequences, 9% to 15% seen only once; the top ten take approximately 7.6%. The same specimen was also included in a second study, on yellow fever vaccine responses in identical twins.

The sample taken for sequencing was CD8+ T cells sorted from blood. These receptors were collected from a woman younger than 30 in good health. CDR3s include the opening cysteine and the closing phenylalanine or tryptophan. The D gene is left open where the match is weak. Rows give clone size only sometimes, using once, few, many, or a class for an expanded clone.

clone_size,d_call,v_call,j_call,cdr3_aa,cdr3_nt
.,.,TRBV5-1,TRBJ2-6,CASSLDPSGANVLTF,TGCGCCAGCAGCTTGGACCCCTCTGGGGCCAACGTCCTGACTTTC
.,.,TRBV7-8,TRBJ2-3,CASSLLLATSTDTQYF,TGTGCCAGCAGCTTATTGCTAGCGACTAGCACAGATACGCAGTATTTT
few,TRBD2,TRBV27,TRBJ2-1,CASSFTVSGSDEQFF,TGTGCCAGCAGTTTTACGGTTAGCGGGAGCGATGAGCAGTTCTTC
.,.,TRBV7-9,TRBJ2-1,CASSPTLDNEQFF,TGTGCCAGCAGCCCTACTCTAGACAATGAGCAGTTCTTC
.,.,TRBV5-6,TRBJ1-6,CASSVAGRHNSPLHF,TGTGCCAGCAGCGTTGCAGGCAGACATAATTCACCCCTCCACTTT
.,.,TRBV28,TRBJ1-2,CASRPQLSYGYTF,TGTGCCAGCAGACCCCAGCTAAGCTATGGCTACACCTTC
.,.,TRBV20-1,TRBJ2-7,CSASPVILPPYEQYF,TGCAGTGCTAGCCCCGTAATTCTCCCTCCCTACGAGCAGTACTTC
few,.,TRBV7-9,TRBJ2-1,CASSAGPYARNEQFF,TGTGCCAGCAGTGCTGGTCCTTACGCTCGCAATGAGCAGTTCTTC
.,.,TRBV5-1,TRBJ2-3,CASSLVHPSTDTQYF,TGCGCCAGCAGCTTGGTTCATCCTAGCACAGATACGCAGTATTTT
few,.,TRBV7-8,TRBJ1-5,CASSLVSRVRETQHF,TGTGCCAGCAGCTTAGTGTCGCGGGTTCGGGAGACCCAGCATTTT
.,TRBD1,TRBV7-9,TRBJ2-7,CASSSTGTGTYEQYF,TGTGCCAGCAGCTCTACCGGGACAGGGACCTACGAGCAGTACTTC
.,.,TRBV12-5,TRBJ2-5,CASGSSLRSETQYF,TGTGCTAGTGGGTCGTCGTTGCGGTCGGAGACCCAGTACTTC
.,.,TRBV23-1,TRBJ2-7,CASTPWGRPLSSYEQYF,TGCGCCAGCACCCCGTGGGGGAGGCCTCTGAGCTCCTACGAGCAGTACTTC
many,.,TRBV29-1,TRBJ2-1,CSVEGRDPEQFF,TGCAGCGTGGAGGGCCGGGACCCTGAGCAGTTCTTC
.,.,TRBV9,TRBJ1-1,CASRALSTEAFF,TGTGCCAGCAGGGCCCTAAGCACTGAAGCTTTCTTT
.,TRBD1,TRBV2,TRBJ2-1,CASSDPGTGGNRIPSYNEQFF,TGTGCCAGCAGTGATCCTGGGACAGGGGGCAATAGAATCCCGAGCTACAATGAGCAGTTCTTC
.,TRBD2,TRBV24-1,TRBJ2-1,CATSGGYNEQFF,TGTGCCACCTCGGGGGGCTACAATGAGCAGTTCTTC
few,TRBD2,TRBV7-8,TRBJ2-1,CASSRIAGGSYNEQFF,TGTGCCAGCAGTCGAATAGCGGGAGGATCCTACAATGAGCAGTTCTTC
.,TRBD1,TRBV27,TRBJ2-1,CASGHRDRWNEQFF,TGTGCCAGCGGACACCGGGACAGGTGGAATGAGCAGTTCTTC
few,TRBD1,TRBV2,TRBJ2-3,CASSLRGQGGTDTQYF,TGTGCCAGCAGTCTTAGGGGACAGGGTGGTACAGATACGCAGTATTTT
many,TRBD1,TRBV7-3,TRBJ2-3,CASSRDRGNTDTQYF,TGTGCCAGCAGCCGCGACAGGGGTAACACAGATACGCAGTATTTT
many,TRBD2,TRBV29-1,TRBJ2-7,CSVEASGASYEQYF,TGCAGCGTTGAGGCTAGCGGGGCATCCTACGAGCAGTACTTC
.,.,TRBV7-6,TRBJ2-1,CASSPGALSYNEQFF,TGTGCCAGCAGCCCGGGTGCCCTCTCCTACAATGAGCAGTTCTTC
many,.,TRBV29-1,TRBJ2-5,CSVEDLAGLGETQYF,TGCAGCGTTGAAGATCTGGCGGGTCTTGGCGAGACCCAGTACTTC
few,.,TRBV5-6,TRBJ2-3,CASSLVYSTDTQYF,TGTGCCAGCAGCTTGGTATATAGCACAGATACGCAGTATTTT
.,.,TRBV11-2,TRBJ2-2,CASSSGSATGELFF,TGTGCCAGCAGCTCCGGGTCCGCCACCGGGGAGCTGTTTTTT
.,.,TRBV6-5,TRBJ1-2,CATINGDYGYTF,TGTGCCACTATAAACGGGGACTATGGCTACACCTTC
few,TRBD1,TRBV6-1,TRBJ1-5,CASREGQGEDQPQHF,TGTGCCAGCAGGGAAGGACAGGGGGAAGATCAGCCCCAGCATTTT
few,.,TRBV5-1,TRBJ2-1,CASSLLGRTGDEQFF,TGCGCCAGCAGCTTGCTCGGGAGAACTGGAGATGAGCAGTTCTTC
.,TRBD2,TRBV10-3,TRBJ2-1,CAISEGSGSSYNEQFF,TGTGCCATCAGTGAGGGGAGCGGGAGCTCCTACAATGAGCAGTTCTTC
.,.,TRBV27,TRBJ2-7,CASSLRVSPHEQYF,TGTGCCAGCAGCCTCAGGGTGTCACCCCACGAGCAGTACTTC
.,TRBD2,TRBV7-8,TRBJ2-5,CASSGGVAELQETQYF,TGTGCCAGCAGCGGGGGGGTAGCGGAGCTTCAAGAGACCCAGTACTTC
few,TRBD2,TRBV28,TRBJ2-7,CASRPQEGGRISSYEQYF,TGTGCCAGCAGACCCCAGGAAGGCGGGAGGATAAGTTCCTACGAGCAGTACTTC
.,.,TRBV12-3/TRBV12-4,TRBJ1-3,CASTTGSSGNTIYF,TGTGCCAGCACAACCGGCAGCTCTGGAAACACCATATATTTT
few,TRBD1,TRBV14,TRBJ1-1,CASSHLYQGGTEAFF,TGTGCCAGCAGCCATTTATATCAGGGGGGTACTGAAGCTTTCTTT
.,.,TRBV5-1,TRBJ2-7,CASSLTIFYEQYF,TGCGCCAGCAGCTTGACAATTTTCTACGAGCAGTACTTC
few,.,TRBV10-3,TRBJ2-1,CAISVSDSSSYNEQFF,TGTGCCATCAGTGTTAGTGACTCCAGCTCCTACAATGAGCAGTTCTTC
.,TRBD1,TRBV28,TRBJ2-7,CASGYGRGQGAYEQYF,TGTGCCAGCGGGTACGGCCGGGGACAGGGGGCCTACGAGCAGTACTTC
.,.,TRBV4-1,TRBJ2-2,CASSQIGGELFF,TGCGCCAGCAGCCAAATTGGCGGGGAGCTGTTTTTT
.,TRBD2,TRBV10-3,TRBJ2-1,CAFSEMLAGGPHIAGEQFF,TGTGCCTTCAGTGAGATGCTAGCGGGGGGGCCCCATATTGCAGGTGAGCAGTTCTTC
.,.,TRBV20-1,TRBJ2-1,CSARGQTYNEQFF,TGCAGTGCTAGAGGGCAGACCTACAATGAGCAGTTCTTC
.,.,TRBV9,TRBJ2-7,CASSAGFEQYF,TGTGCCAGCAGCGCGGGTTTCGAGCAGTACTTC
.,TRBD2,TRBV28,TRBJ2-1,CASSLAPGLPYPIPDGSYNEQFF,TGTGCCAGCAGTTTGGCCCCGGGACTACCCTACCCAATACCCGACGGCTCCTACAATGAGCAGTTCTTC
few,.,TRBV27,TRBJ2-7,CATAAGYEQYF,TGTGCCACCGCGGCGGGTTACGAGCAGTACTTC
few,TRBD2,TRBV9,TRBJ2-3,CASSLYPGTSGTDTQYF,TGTGCCAGCAGTCTCTATCCTGGGACTAGCGGCACAGATACGCAGTATTTT
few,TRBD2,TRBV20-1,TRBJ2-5,CSAKASGIQETQYF,TGCAGTGCTAAGGCTAGCGGGATACAAGAGACCCAGTACTTC
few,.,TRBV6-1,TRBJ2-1,CASNNGDGPNEQFF,TGTGCCAGCAACAACGGAGACGGCCCTAATGAGCAGTTCTTC
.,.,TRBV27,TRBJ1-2,CASSLSGAGGYTF,TGTGCCAGCAGTTTATCGGGGGCCGGTGGCTACACCTTC
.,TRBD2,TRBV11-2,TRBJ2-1,CASSLNGTSKAPYNEQFF,TGTGCCAGCAGCTTGAATGGGACTAGTAAGGCCCCCTACAATGAGCAGTTCTTC
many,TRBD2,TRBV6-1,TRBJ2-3,CASSGGLATDTQYF,TGTGCCAGCAGTGGGGGACTAGCGACAGATACGCAGTATTTT
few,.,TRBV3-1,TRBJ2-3,CASSHVLAWGSDTQYF,TGTGCCAGCAGCCATGTTTTAGCGTGGGGGTCAGATACGCAGTATTTT
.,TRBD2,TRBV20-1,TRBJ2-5,CSARDLLSSGGGSSQETQYF,TGCAGTGCTAGAGATCTATTGTCCAGCGGGGGGGGTAGCTCTCAAGAGACCCAGTACTTC
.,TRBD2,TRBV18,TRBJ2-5,CASSPLSGEPVWTQYF,TGTGCCAGCTCACCACTGAGCGGGGAGCCCGTTTGGACCCAGTACTTC
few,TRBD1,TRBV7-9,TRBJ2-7,CASSLGDRGPSYEQYF,TGTGCCAGCAGCTTGGGAGACAGGGGCCCCTCCTACGAGCAGTACTTC
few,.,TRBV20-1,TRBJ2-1,CSARGWSRDKNAARSYNEQFF,TGCAGTGCTAGAGGGTGGAGCCGGGACAAAAACGCGGCTAGATCCTACAATGAGCAGTTCTTC
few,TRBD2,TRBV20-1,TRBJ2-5,CSARELAGILVQETQYF,TGCAGTGCTAGAGAATTAGCGGGTATTTTAGTCCAAGAGACCCAGTACTTC
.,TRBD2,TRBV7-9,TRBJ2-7,CASSLAETSGNEQYF,TGTGCCAGCAGCTTAGCGGAAACTAGCGGGAACGAGCAGTACTTC
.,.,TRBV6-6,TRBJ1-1,CASRWTENTEAFF,TGTGCCAGCAGGTGGACGGAAAACACTGAAGCTTTCTTT
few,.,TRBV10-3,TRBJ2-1,CAISEGREQPYNEQFF,TGTGCCATCAGTGAGGGACGGGAGCAGCCCTACAATGAGCAGTTCTTC